Following are 18 T cell receptor beta chains from one sample sequenced in a study of sequential checkpoint blockade in melanoma. Treatment of the sample: randomized to nivolumab then ipilimumab (arm A) or the reverse (arm B). This table comes from immunoSEQ multiplex PCR, and its TCRdb copy is limited to in-frame clones, with some not included. There are 3,000 to 4,000 clones in the sample; around 19% occur only once, and about a fifth lies in the top ten. The source was tumor tissue (inferred from file names), collected from a patient given nivolumab and ipilimumab in sequence. These receptors came from a human patient with melanoma. Some clones in this sample may be carry-over from other donors' samples.

This clone occurred a few times. V usage is TRBV9 and J usage is TRBJ1-1; 7 nucleotides line up with TRBD1. The length of the CDR3 is 14 residues. The V and J ends lost 4 bases and 1 base, in that order; junction bases with no gene match: 4. Germline values: CDR1 SGDLS, CDR2 YYNGEE. CDR3 DNA: TGTGCCAGCAGCCGACAGGGATGGAACACTGAAGCTTTCTTT. Translation: CASSRQGWNTEAFF. The entire variable domain, with the rest obtained from reference TRBV9 and TRBJ1-1, is as follows: DSGVTQTPKHLITATGQRVTLRCSPRSGDLSVYWYQQSLDQGLQFLIQYYNGEERAKGNILERFSAQQFPDLHSELNLSSLELGDSALYFCASSRQGWNTEAFFGQGTRLTVV.

V and J are TRBV28 and TRBJ2-4; D gene ambiguous. The V gene's germline CDR1 is MDHEN and CDR2 SYDVKM. The CDR3 is 12 residues long. Trimming took off 6 bases at V and 4 bases at J, with 7 bases between the two ends. In DNA, the CDR3 is TGTGCCAGCAGAAAAGGGAAAAACATTCAGTACTTC. Its translation is CASRKGKNIQYF.

This clone was detected many times. V is TRBV7-2 and J is TRBJ2-2; D is uncertain. The germline V and J ends were trimmed by 4 bases and 2 bases, with 5 bases remaining between them. The CDR3 totals 13 residues. Germline-derived CDR1 and CDR2 are SGHTA and FQGNSA. The CDR3: CASSSSNTGELFF. The CDR3 DNA reads as TGTGCCAGCAGCTCTAGTAACACCGGGGAGCTGTTTTTT.

V usage is TRBV2 and J usage is TRBJ2-1; possible D gene TRBD2, 5 bases. V lost 7 bases, J lost 2 bases, and 15 bases lay in between. The CDR3 loop spans 15 amino acids. Germline assignment: CDR1 SNHLY and CDR2 FYNNEI. The DNA for the CDR3 is TGTGCCAGCACCAGAGGGCGGAACACCTACAATGAGCAGTTCTTC. This codes for CASTRGRNTYNEQFF. Complete variable domain (other parts from reference TRBV2 and TRBJ2-1): EPEVTQTPSHQVTQMGQEVILRCVPISNHLYFYWYRQILGQKVEFLVSFYNNEISEKSEIFDDQFSVERPDGSNFTLKIRSTKLEDSAMYFCASTRGRNTYNEQFFGPGTRLTVL.

The sample holds many counts of this clone. The chain carries TRBV11-3 and TRBJ2-3, with D unclear. This CDR3 spans 14 amino acids. The germline V gene has CDR1 SGHNT and CDR2 YENEEA. Trimming removed 1 base at V and 0 bases at J, with 5 bases between. The CDR3 region is CASSLVSSTDTQYF. The CDR3 DNA reads as TGTGCCAGCAGCTTAGTCTCGAGCACAGATACGCAGTATTTT.

This clone was observed at least ten times. The rearrangement links TRBV6-8 to TRBJ1-5, with TRBD1 matching over 7 bases. The CDR3 extends over 14 amino acids. Unmatched junction bases numbered 3, after V lost 2 bases and J lost 5 bases. CDR1 and CDR2 (germline): MNHGY, SAAAGT. CDR3 in DNA: TGTGCCAGCAGTTACCGACAGGGACATCAGCCCCAGCATTTT. Its translation: CASSYRQGHQPQHF.

V is TRBV14 and J is TRBJ2-5; 7 bases align to TRBD2. CDR1 and CDR2 (germline): SGHDN, FVKESK. The CDR3 contains 15 residues. The V segment lost 0 bases and the J segment 4 bases; nucleotides outside the gene matches: 5. CDR3 amino acids: CASSQDLGGGETQYF. Here the CDR3 DNA reads TGTGCCAGCAGCCAAGATTTGGGGGGGGGAGAGACCCAGTACTTC. The whole variable domain, remainder taken from reference TRBV14 and TRBJ2-5, is EAGVTQFPSHSVIEKGQTVTLRCDPISGHDNLYWYRRVMGKEIKFLLHFVKESKQDESGMPNNRFLAERTGGTYSTLKVQPAELEDSGVYFCASSQDLGGGETQYFGPGTRLLVL.

V is TRBV5-1 and J is TRBJ1-1; a possible D gene is TRBD1 (5 bases). CDR1 is SGHRS, CDR2 YFSETQ, per germline. This CDR3 comprises 15 residues. V dropped 1 base and J dropped 7 bases, with 17 bases sitting between them. The CDR3 sequence: CASSLSPGTLVEAFF. CDR3 bases: TGCGCCAGCAGCTTGTCCCCAGGGACTTTAGTTGAAGCTTTCTTT. Filled out from reference TRBV5-1 and TRBJ1-1, the complete variable domain reads KAGVTQTPRYLIKTRGQQVTLSCSPISGHRSVSWYQQTPGQGLQFLFEYFSETQRNKGNFPGRFSGRQFSNSRSEMNVSTLELGDSALYLCASSLSPGTLVEAFFGQGTRLTVV.

This clone was recorded many times. The chain links TRBV11-3 to TRBJ2-3, with TRBD2 identical over 14 bases. Germline-derived CDR1 and CDR2 are SGHNT and YENEEA. The junction had 6 bases not matched to a gene; V was cut back by 5 bases and J by 2 bases. The CDR3 has 17 amino acids. CDR3 amino acids: CASSRRGLAGATDTQYF. CDR3 bases: TGTGCCAGCAGCCGACGGGGACTAGCGGGGGCCACAGATACGCAGTATTTT.

This clone was detected many times. This rearrangement joins TRBV9 to TRBJ2-5; D is unresolved. Germline CDR1 reads SGDLS; CDR2 reads YYNGEE. The CDR3 has 15 amino acids. The V end was cut by 0 bases, the J end by 2 bases, with 11 bases between. CDR3 sequence: CASSVGSTTQETQYF. DNA of the CDR3: TGTGCCAGCAGCGTAGGGTCGACGACTCAAGAGACCCAGTACTTC.

This clone was recorded at least ten times. This rearrangement joins TRBV11-3 to TRBJ2-7; TRBD1 aligns across 7 bases. J was trimmed by 0 bases and V by 2 bases; bases with no gene match: 4. From germline, CDR1 is SGHNT and CDR2 YENEEA. The CDR3 is 15 amino acids. CDR3 region: CASSLRQGNSYEQYF. The CDR3 DNA reads as TGTGCCAGCAGCTTAAGACAGGGTAACTCCTACGAGCAGTACTTC.

This clone was picked up a small number of times. The chain has TRBV7-1 and TRBJ2-7; 8 nucleotides agree with TRBD2. TRBV7-1 is an ORF, with its function uncertain. The CDR3 covers 13 residues. V lost 5 bases and J lost 9; bases outside the gene matches: 9. The CDR3 region is CASSEGLGGSQYF. The CDR3 DNA reads as TGTGCCAGCAGCGAGGGACTAGGAGGCTCGCAGTACTTC.

The V and J genes are TRBV18 and TRBJ1-1; TRBD1 matches at 7 bases. The CDR3 runs 14 residues. CDR1 is KGHSH, CDR2 LQKENI, per germline. V gave up 3 bases and J gave up 1 base; unmatched junction bases: 2. The CDR3 loop is CASSPDRANTEAFF. CDR3 bases: TGTGCCAGCTCACCCGACAGGGCGAACACTGAAGCTTTCTTT. Complete variable domain (other parts from reference TRBV18 and TRBJ1-1): NAGVMQNPRHLVRRRGQEARLRCSPMKGHSHVYWYRQLPEEGLKFMVYLQKENIIDESGMPKERFSAEFPKEGPSILRIQQVVRGDSAAYFCASSPDRANTEAFFGQGTRLTVV.

The V gene is TRBV6-8, the J gene TRBJ1-6; D remains ambiguous. The ends were cut back, 5 bases at V and 7 bases at J, with 6 bases in the middle. The length of the CDR3 is 12 residues. From germline, CDR1 is MNHGY and CDR2 SAAAGT. CDR3 region: CASSQENSPLHF. CDR3 coding DNA: TGTGCCAGCAGTCAAGAAAATTCACCCCTCCACTTT.

This rearrangement joins TRBV30 to TRBJ1-3; possible D gene TRBD1, 5 bases. With 4 bases removed from V and 0 bases from J, the gap between germline ends came to 10 bases. This CDR3 has 14 amino acids. The germline V gene encodes CDR1 GTSNPN and CDR2 SVGIG (reference sequence). This chain's CDR3 is CAWKQGASGNTIYF. CDR3 nucleotides: TGTGCCTGGAAGCAGGGAGCCTCTGGAAACACCATATATTTT.

V is TRBV19 and J is TRBJ1-1; D is perhaps TRBD1 (5 bases). Germline V gives CDR1 LNHDA, CDR2 SQIVND (reference sequence). This CDR3 region has 15 residues. Trimming shortened V by 6 bases and J by 1 base, and 15 bases separated the two germline ends. The chain's CDR3 is CASSPSGATNTEAFF. The DNA of the CDR3 is TGTGCCAGTAGCCCGAGCGGGGCCACGAACACTGAAGCTTTCTTT.

In its sample, this clone is medium-sized. This chain uses TRBV9 with TRBJ2-1; the match to TRBD2 covers 12 bases. The CDR3 contains 17 residues. Unmatched junction bases numbered 13, after V lost 4 bases and J lost 8 bases. CDR1 SGDLS and CDR2 YYNGEE come from the germline V gene. This CDR3 is CASSPRPSGGAVDEQFF. The CDR3 region has the DNA TGTGCCAGCAGCCCGCGACCTAGCGGGGGGGCCGTAGATGAGCAGTTCTTC.

In its sample, this clone was seen a few times. The V call is TRBV28, the J call TRBJ1-5; no firm D call. Trimming took 8 bases from V and 2 from J, leaving 10 bases between them. The germline gives CDR1 MDHEN, CDR2 SYDVKM. This CDR3 comprises 13 residues. The CDR3 nucleotides are TGTGCCAGCGGACTCGAAGGCAATCAGCCCCAGCATTTT. Amino acid sequence: CASGLEGNQPQHF.